This T cell receptor beta chain originates from a study of CD8 T cells in ankylosing spondylitis. Findings of the study overall: Made up of eight highly homologous variants, a TCR beta motif appeared characteristic of ankylosing spondylitis blood. Disease-linked clones reportedly showed significant enrichment in matched ankylosing spondylitis synovial fluid.

Trimming took off 5 bases at V and 4 bases at J, with 15 bases between the two ends. CDR1 and CDR2 from the germline V gene are SGHVS and FNYEAQ. The CDR3 length is 15 residues. As to this clonotype: Its specificity is unknown.

The TCR beta libraries were generated through quantitative 5'-RACE incorporating molecular barcodes. TCRdb analysed the 5' RACE reads with MiXCR anew, one entry per CDR3 protein. The repertoire consists of under 850,000 distinct CDR3 sequences, with under 20% occurring once and the leading ten covering over 15%. Sequenced input: blood, either unsorted or a sorted T cell fraction (not recorded which). V gene TRBV7-6 combines with J gene TRBJ2-1, with D hard to call. The receptor comes from a male donor with ankylosing spondylitis. The CDR3 sequence: CASSPDLRVYNEQFF. Here the CDR3 DNA reads TGTGCCAGCAGCCCCGACCTGCGCGTATACAATGAGCAGTTCTTC.